Included here is one TCR beta chain sequence, with context. The CDR3 spans 15 residues. The V end was cut by 1 base, the J end by 0 bases, with 7 bases between. The germline CDR1 and CDR2 sequences are MNHEY and SMNVEV (reference sequence). This entry belongs to a study of blood T cell repertoires in COVID-19. The wider study: Sources were T cells, B-cell-depleted T cells, or PBMCs; the material itself was cDNA or gDNA.

As originally analysed: Reference gene primers were amplified, and this amplification served to estimate nucleated cell counts. The assay was immunoSEQ multiplex PCR, and TCRdb's table has in-frame clones only and misses some. That table gives V, J and clone size, and the DNA gave D and trimming. Here the sample spans about 180,000 clones, around nine tenths being singletons. This sequence was found in a man aged 55 to 70 with COVID-19, enrolled during active disease. Sequencing was carried out using peripheral blood. The chain recombines TRBV27 with TRBJ1-5; the D is unclear. The CDR3 sequence is CASSLWAVSNQPQHF. The CDR3 DNA reads as TGTGCCAGCAGTTTATGGGCAGTTAGCAATCAGCCCCAGCATTTT.